Detailed here is one T cell receptor beta chain. This sample stems from a study of cytomegalovirus exposure and HLA in healthy donors. Whole-study context: The 110 or so validation repertoires were produced on the same platform as the 670 or so repertoires of the first cohort. This was reported in a later analysis.

The donors were part of the validation cohort of 95 to 150 subjects. That cohort was separate from the first cohort, which comprised 666 subjects. Using immunoSEQ multiplex PCR, the repertoire was profiled, and TCRdb retains in-frame clones only, with some absent. The sample carries about 58,000 clones, under 95% recorded once. Trimming removed 2 bases from V and 3 bases from J; junction bases left unmatched: 5. The germline V gene encodes CDR1 MDHEN and CDR2 SYDVKM. The CDR3 contains 15 residues. The rearrangement uses TRBV28 and TRBJ2-7; TRBD1 matches at 9 bases. Sequencing was carried out using PBMCs. The clonotype was recovered from a man younger than 35 in good health and CMV-seronegative. In DNA form, the CDR3 reads TGTGCCAGCAGTTTAGACAGGGGGATCGACTACGAGCAGTACTTC. It encodes CASSLDRGIDYEQYF.